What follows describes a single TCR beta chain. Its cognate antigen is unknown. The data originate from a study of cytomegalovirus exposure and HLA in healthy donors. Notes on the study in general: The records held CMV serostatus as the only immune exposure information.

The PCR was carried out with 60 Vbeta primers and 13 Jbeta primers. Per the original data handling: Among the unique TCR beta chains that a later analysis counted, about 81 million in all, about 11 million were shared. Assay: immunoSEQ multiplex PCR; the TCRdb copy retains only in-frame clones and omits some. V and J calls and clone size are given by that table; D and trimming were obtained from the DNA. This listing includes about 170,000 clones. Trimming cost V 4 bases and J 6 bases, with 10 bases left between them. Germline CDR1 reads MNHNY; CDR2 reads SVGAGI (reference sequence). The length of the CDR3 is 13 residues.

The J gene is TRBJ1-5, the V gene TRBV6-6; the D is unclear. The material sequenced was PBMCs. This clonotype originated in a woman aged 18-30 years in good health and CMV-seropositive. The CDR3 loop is CASSFAGSQPQHF. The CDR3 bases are TGTGCCAGCAGTTTCGCGGGGTCTCAGCCCCAGCATTTT.